A single sample gave rise to the 27 T cell receptor beta chains below, sequenced in a study of T cell responses to AZD1222 COVID-19 vaccine. Sequencing used immunoSEQ multiplex PCR; TCRdb keeps in-frame clones, though not all of them. The sample has 150,000 to 200,000 clones, about 92% seen once. Material: peripheral blood, obtained 28 days after the second AZD1222 dose. These TCRs come from an adult who received the AZD1222 COVID-19 vaccine.

The chain recombines TRBV7-8 with TRBJ1-5; D might be TRBD1 (6 bases). This CDR3 is 18 amino acids long. Trimming shortened V by 1 base and J by 0 bases, and 16 bases separated the two germline ends. Per germline, CDR1 SGHVS and CDR2 FQNEAQ. The CDR3 is CASSLGKWTDYSNQPQHF. The CDR3, as DNA: TGTGCCAGCAGCTTAGGGAAATGGACAGACTATAGCAATCAGCCCCAGCATTTT.

The V gene is TRBV5-8, the J gene TRBJ1-1, with a tentative D call TRBD1 (6 bases). Germline V gene sequence: CDR1 SGHTS, CDR2 YDEGEE. Trimming shortened V by 4 bases and J by 0 bases, and 19 bases separated the two germline ends. This CDR3 contains 17 residues. CDR3: CASSVGQTIAVNTEAFF. The CDR3 bases are TGTGCCAGCAGCGTTGGACAGACGATTGCCGTGAACACTGAAGCTTTCTTT.

This chain connects TRBV5-1 to TRBJ2-1; no reliable D call. This CDR3 comprises 15 residues. Trimming shortened V by 0 bases and J by 6 bases, and 13 bases separated the two germline ends. Germline V CDR1 and CDR2: SGHRS, YFSETQ. The CDR3 here is CASSLVVATLNEQFF. For the CDR3, the DNA is TGCGCCAGCAGCTTGGTTGTGGCAACTCTCAATGAGCAGTTCTTC.

V and J are TRBV19 and TRBJ2-1, with TRBD1 as a possible D gene (6 bases). V lost 4 bases, J lost 8 bases, and 18 bases lay in between. Germline V gene sequence: CDR1 LNHDA, CDR2 SQIVND (reference sequence). CDR3 length: 15 residues. CDR3 DNA sequence: TGTGCCAGTAGTAGGCGCCAGGGGATGGGGGATGAGCAGTTCTTC. It codes for CASSRRQGMGDEQFF.

This clone appeared a single time. The V call is TRBV9, the J call TRBJ2-1; D is possibly TRBD2 (5 bases). Trimming took 0 bases from V and 2 from J, leaving 6 bases between them. Germline lookup yields CDR1 SGDLS and CDR2 YYNGEE. This CDR3 is 14 amino acids long. The CDR3 region is CASSVGGPYNEQFF. The CDR3 DNA follows: TGTGCCAGCAGCGTAGGAGGGCCCTACAATGAGCAGTTCTTC.

The CDR3, as DNA: TGTGCCAGTAGTATAGTAGCGGGAGAGTACAATGAGCAGTTCTTC. It specifies CASSIVAGEYNEQFF. The genes are TRBV19 and TRBJ2-1; TRBD2 matches 9 bases. Unmatched junction bases numbered 2, after V lost 1 base and J lost 4 bases. This CDR3 contains 15 residues. CDR1 and CDR2 from the germline V gene are LNHDA and SQIVND (reference sequence).

The chain joins TRBV23-1 to TRBJ1-2; possibly TRBD1 for D (5 bases). TRBV23-1 is recorded as an ORF, its role being uncertain. The CDR3 runs 17 residues. V was cut by 3 bases and J by 0 bases, with 17 bases left in between. CDR3 in DNA: TGCGCCAGCAGTCAGTCGGGTGTTCAGGGACCTAACTATGGCTACACCTTC. This translates into CASSQSGVQGPNYGYTF.

The chain combines TRBV12-3 or TRBV12-4 with TRBJ1-5, with D unresolved. This CDR3 comprises 13 residues. Between the trimmed V and J ends, which lost 0 bases and 3 bases, there was a span of 3 bases. CDR3 nucleotides: TGTGCCAGCAGTTTAGCCCACAATCAGCCCCAGCATTTT. Its protein is CASSLAHNQPQHF.

This clone turned up a few times. At the DNA level, this CDR3 is encoded by other sequences in the same sample as well. This chain connects TRBV5-1 to TRBJ1-2; TRBD1 agrees at 7 bases. The CDR3 is made up of 13 amino acids. The trim removed 0 bases at V and 4 bases at J, leaving 0 bases unmatched. Germline CDR1 SGHRS, CDR2 YFSETQ. The CDR3 sequence is CASSLGDSYGYTF. CDR3 DNA sequence: TGCGCCAGCAGCTTGGGGGACAGCTATGGCTACACCTTC.

The gene calls are TRBV7-9 and TRBJ2-1; TRBD2 is a possible D gene (6 bases). Germline assignment: CDR1 SEHNR and CDR2 FQNEAQ (reference sequence). This CDR3 comprises 14 residues. V was trimmed by 3 bases and J by 3 bases, leaving 9 bases between them. For the CDR3, the DNA is TGTGCCAGCAGCTTGAGTAGCGGCTACAATGAGCAGTTCTTC. Translation gives CASSLSSGYNEQFF.

This clone was detected ten times or more. This chain joins TRBV9 and TRBJ1-3, with D hard to call. Trimming removed 2 bases at V and 0 bases at J, with 9 bases between. Germline loops: CDR1 SGDLS, CDR2 YYNGEE. The CDR3 runs to 15 residues. This chain's CDR3 is CASSVATSSGNTIYF. The CDR3 DNA is TGTGCCAGCAGCGTCGCAACGTCCTCTGGAAACACCATATATTTT.

J is TRBJ1-1 and V is TRBV12-3 or TRBV12-4; D not resolved. There are 13 residues in the CDR3. V lost 0 bases, J lost 1 base, and 3 bases lay in between. The CDR3 nucleotides are TGTGCCAGCAGTTTAGCAGGGAACACTGAAGCTTTCTTT. Translation: CASSLAGNTEAFF.

The chain joins TRBV9 to TRBJ2-5; TRBD1 is a possible D gene (6 bases). Looked up from germline, CDR1 is SGDLS and CDR2 is YYNGEE. With 3 bases removed from V and 2 bases from J, the gap between germline ends came to 14 bases. This CDR3 has 15 amino acids. CDR3 nucleotides: TGTGCCAGCAGCGACAGGACAGAGATACAAGAGACCCAGTACTTC. Translating gives CASSDRTEIQETQYF.

The rearrangement joins TRBV7-9 to TRBJ1-5; D gene ambiguous. There are 13 residues in the CDR3. V was pared by 2 bases and J by 8 bases, with 10 bases between. Per the germline V gene, CDR1 is SEHNR and CDR2 is FQNEAQ (reference sequence). In nucleotides, the CDR3 is TGTGCCAGCAGCTTATTTCCCGGGGAGCCCCAGCATTTT. Protein: CASSLFPGEPQHF.

V usage is TRBV4-3 and J usage is TRBJ2-1, with TRBD1 matching 10 bases. The CDR3 is 18 amino acids. The germline V gene has CDR1 LGHNA and CDR2 YSLEER. After removal of 4 bases from V and 4 bases from J, the junction contained 13 bases not matched to a gene. CDR3 bases: TGCGCCAGCAGCCGCTTGACAGGGGGCGGGCCCAAATACAATGAGCAGTTCTTC. Translation gives CASSRLTGGGPKYNEQFF.

The CDR3 reads CASSLGLAGQETQYF. CDR3 DNA sequence: TGTGCCAGCAGCTTGGGACTAGCGGGACAAGAGACCCAGTACTTC. V gene TRBV5-6 combines with J gene TRBJ2-5, with TRBD2 identical over 11 bases. Unmatched junction bases numbered 0, after V lost 0 bases and J lost 2 bases. Germline-derived CDR1 and CDR2 are SGHDT and YYEEEE. The CDR3 runs 15 residues.

This chain connects TRBV4-3 to TRBJ1-5; D gene ambiguous. Trimming pared 5 bases from V and 1 base from J, leaving 6 bases between. CDR1 and CDR2 from the germline V gene are LGHNA and YSLEER. CDR3 length: 13 residues. CDR3 nucleotide sequence: TGCGCCAGCAGCTTCGACAGCAATCAGCCCCAGCATTTT. This gives the protein CASSFDSNQPQHF.

V is TRBV7-8 and J is TRBJ1-3, with 8 positions matching TRBD1. V shed 0 bases, J shed 8 bases, and the junction held 9 bases outside the gene matches. The CDR3 sequence is 16 residues long. CDR1 is SGHVS, CDR2 FQNEAQ, per germline. The CDR3 coding sequence is TGTGCCAGCAGCTTAGCGACAGGGGCCCGAGGAGACACCATATATTTT. The encoded protein is CASSLATGARGDTIYF.

The chain combines TRBV2 with TRBJ1-1, with TRBD1 identical over 7 bases. J gave up 1 base and V 7 bases, and 6 bases lay outside the gene matches. Looked up from germline, CDR1 is SNHLY and CDR2 is FYNNEI. The CDR3 length is 14 residues. CDR3 DNA: TGTGCCAGCACCAGACAGGGAGGGAACACTGAAGCTTTCTTT. Translating gives CASTRQGGNTEAFF. The full variable domain, in which reference TRBV2 and TRBJ1-1 provide the parts outside the CDR3, is EPEVTQTPSHQVTQMGQEVILRCVPISNHLYFYWYRQILGQKVEFLVSFYNNEISEKSEIFDDQFSVERPDGSNFTLKIRSTKLEDSAMYFCASTRQGGNTEAFFGQGTRLTVV.

The J gene is TRBJ1-2, the V gene TRBV5-5; D is uncertain. V lost 1 base, J lost 1 base, and 14 bases lay in between. The CDR3 totals 16 residues. Germline CDR1 is SGHKS and CDR2 is YYEKEE (reference sequence). Here the CDR3 reads CASSLFFAANNYGYTF. The CDR3 coding sequence is TGTGCCAGCAGCTTGTTTTTCGCAGCTAATAACTATGGCTACACCTTC.

This CDR3 is CASSLEGLGEQFF. As DNA, the CDR3 is TGCGCCAGCAGCTTGGAGGGGCTAGGTGAGCAGTTCTTC. The rearrangement uses TRBV5-1 and TRBJ2-1; tentative D call: TRBD1 (5 bases). Germline V CDR1 and CDR2: SGHRS, YFSETQ. This CDR3 is 13 amino acids long. V lost 0 bases to trimming and J lost 9 bases, with 10 bases between them. Full variable domain (missing parts from reference TRBV5-1 and TRBJ2-1): KAGVTQTPRYLIKTRGQQVTLSCSPISGHRSVSWYQQTPGQGLQFLFEYFSETQRNKGNFPGRFSGRQFSNSRSEMNVSTLELGDSALYLCASSLEGLGEQFFGPGTRLTVL.

The gene calls are TRBV7-2 and TRBJ2-7; 9 bases match TRBD1. CDR1 is SGHTA, CDR2 FQGNSA, per germline. The CDR3 loop spans 14 amino acids. V lost 1 base to trimming and J lost 3 bases; unmatched junction nucleotides: 1. The CDR3 nucleotides are TGTGCCAGCAGCTTAGGGGGACAGGGCTACGAGCAGTACTTC. It yields the protein CASSLGGQGYEQYF.

The chain employs TRBV9 and TRBJ1-3; D is unresolved. Germline CDR1 reads SGDLS; CDR2 reads YYNGEE. This CDR3 is built from 13 residues. V was pared by 0 bases and J by 4 bases, with 5 bases between. The CDR3 nucleotides are TGTGCCAGCAGCGTAGCTGGGGGAAACACCATATATTTT. It specifies CASSVAGGNTIYF.

V usage is TRBV2 and J usage is TRBJ2-2; a possible D gene is TRBD1 (8 bases). CDR1 and CDR2 (germline): SNHLY, FYNNEI. Trimming removed 6 bases at V and 3 bases at J, with 14 bases between. The CDR3 runs 15 residues. The CDR3 DNA sequence: TGTGCCAGCAGCGGCACAGGGGGGGACACCGGGGAGCTGTTTTTT. It is translated as CASSGTGGDTGELFF.

The chain is built from TRBV3-1 (or the pseudogene TRBV3-2) and TRBJ1-3; D unresolved. V was trimmed by 4 bases and J by 2 bases, leaving 12 bases between them. The germline gives CDR1 LGHDT, CDR2 YNNKEL (reference sequence). The CDR3 has 15 amino acids. The CDR3 protein is CASSRVGAAGNTIYF. The DNA of the CDR3 is TGTGCCAGCAGCCGCGTAGGTGCAGCTGGAAACACCATATATTTT.

The V call is TRBV11-2, the J call TRBJ2-6, with D hard to call. V was cut by 7 bases and J by 4 bases, with 17 bases left in between. Germline CDR1 and CDR2: SGHAT and FQNNGV. This CDR3 contains 16 residues. The CDR3 sequence is CASKRPFSFGANVLTF. In DNA, the CDR3 is TGTGCCAGCAAGAGACCTTTTTCCTTCGGGGCCAACGTCCTGACTTTC.

This clone appeared a single time. This sequence joins TRBV6-5 and TRBJ2-1; D may be TRBD1 or TRBD2 (5 bases each). Trimming stripped 6 bases from V and 8 bases from J, with 20 bases between. The CDR3 totals 15 residues. CDR1 is MNHEY and CDR2 is SVGAGI in the germline V gene. CDR3 nucleotides: TGTGCCAGCAGGTTCGGGGCGCTAGCTGGCGATGAGCAGTTCTTC. Its protein is CASRFGALAGDEQFF.